The rows below give T cell receptor beta chains drawn from one sample of a study of T-cell memory formation after mild COVID-19. TCRdb re-derived calls from the 5' RACE reads in MiXCR, one entry per CDR3 protein. The repertoire holds 250,000 to 350,000 distinct CDR3 sequences, with around 19% as singletons. The sequenced material came from PBMCs or a T cell subset sorted from them (not recorded which). The receptors were sampled from a man aged 18 to 35 who had mild COVID-19 (a few samples of this study predate the infection). Cell type and time point are not known. The CDR3 runs from the conserved cysteine through the conserved F or W. Fields, in order: V gene, D gene, clone size, J gene, CDR3 protein, CDR3 DNA. D genes are given only for firm matches. The listing skips clone size in some rows; elsewhere it reads once, few, many or a size class.

TRBV2	-	-	TRBJ2-1	CASSGLADSNNEQFF	TGTGCCAGCAGTGGGCTGGCAGACTCCAACAATGAGCAGTTCTTC
TRBV5-5	-	-	TRBJ1-1	CASSLATVVNTEAFF	TGTGCCAGCAGCTTGGCCACCGTGGTGAACACTGAAGCTTTCTTT
TRBV12-3/TRBV12-4	-	-	TRBJ2-5	CASTRASRAETQYF	TGTGCCAGCACCCGAGCCAGCAGGGCAGAGACCCAGTACTTC
TRBV29-1	-	many	TRBJ2-1	CSVEPVYSYNEQFF	TGCAGCGTTGAACCAGTCTACAGCTACAATGAGCAGTTCTTC
TRBV7-8	-	-	TRBJ2-3	CASSPRQARGSSSTDTQYF	TGTGCCAGCAGCCCAAGGCAGGCCAGGGGTTCATCTAGCACAGATACGCAGTATTTT
TRBV7-2	TRBD1	-	TRBJ2-5	CASSLAGQGEETQYF	TGTGCCAGCAGCTTAGCGGGACAGGGCGAAGAGACCCAGTACTTC
TRBV7-3	-	-	TRBJ2-3	CASSPRARNGTTDTQYF	TGTGCCAGCAGCCCGCGAGCTCGCAACGGAACCACAGATACGCAGTATTTT
TRBV6-5	TRBD1	-	TRBJ1-1	CASSTPRTGSNTEAFF	TGTGCCAGCAGCACCCCGAGGACAGGCTCAAACACTGAAGCTTTCTTT
TRBV5-1	-	many	TRBJ1-1	CASSPLMNTEAFF	TGCGCCAGCAGCCCCCTCATGAACACTGAAGCTTTCTTT
TRBV5-1	TRBD2	many	TRBJ2-3	CASSLAGGAGVTTDTQYF	TGCGCCAGCAGCTTGGCCGGGGGAGCGGGGGTTACCACAGATACGCAGTATTTT
TRBV5-1	-	few	TRBJ2-2	CATTEGSGELFF	TGCGCCACCACAGAAGGGTCCGGGGAGCTGTTTTTT
TRBV7-9	-	-	TRBJ1-6	CATLPEGRTAVDSPLHF	TGTGCCACCTTACCGGAGGGTCGAACTGCGGTTGATTCACCCCTCCACTTT
TRBV18	-	few	TRBJ2-5	CASSRTGTQETQYF	TGTGCCAGCTCACGCACCGGGACACAAGAGACCCAGTACTTC
TRBV6-6	-	many	TRBJ1-4	CASPPAEATNEKLFF	TGTGCCAGCCCACCGGCGGAAGCAACTAATGAAAAACTGTTTTTT
TRBV9	-	-	TRBJ1-2	CASSVEEGYTF	TGTGCCAGCAGCGTAGAGGAGGGCTACACCTTC
TRBV11-2	-	-	TRBJ2-2	CASSSKGQGNTGELFF	TGTGCCAGCAGCTCGAAGGGCCAGGGGAACACCGGGGAGCTGTTTTTT
TRBV27	TRBD1	few	TRBJ1-2	CASTSTWMGTGINYGYTF	TGTGCCAGCACTTCTACCTGGATGGGGACAGGGATTAACTATGGCTACACCTTC
TRBV7-2	TRBD2	-	TRBJ2-1	CASSWEGRNEQFF	TGTGCCAGCAGCTGGGAGGGGAGGAATGAGCAGTTCTTC
TRBV20-1	-	-	TRBJ2-3	CSARVALSTDTQYF	TGCAGTGCTAGAGTAGCCCTTAGCACAGATACGCAGTATTTT
TRBV9	TRBD1	-	TRBJ1-2	CASSVTGAARYGYTF	TGTGCCAGCTCCGTCACAGGGGCCGCTCGGTATGGCTACACCTTC
TRBV12-3/TRBV12-4	TRBD2	few	TRBJ2-1	CASIRGSGGGREQFF	TGTGCCAGCATACGCGGTAGCGGGGGGGGGCGCGAGCAGTTCTTC
TRBV9	TRBD2	few	TRBJ2-1	CASSPYVAGGGEQFF	TGTGCCAGCAGCCCCTACGTAGCGGGGGGGGGTGAGCAGTTCTTC
TRBV9	-	-	TRBJ1-1	CASSVVSGGAFSEAFF	TGTGCCAGCAGCGTAGTTTCGGGGGGGGCGTTTTCTGAAGCTTTCTTT
TRBV7-2	TRBD1	many	TRBJ2-3	CASSDRGSDTQYF	TGTGCCAGCAGCGACAGGGGCTCGGATACGCAGTATTTT
TRBV4-3	-	-	TRBJ1-2	CASSQGGQAYGYTF	TGCGCCAGCAGCCAAGGGGGCCAGGCCTATGGCTACACCTTC
TRBV24-1	-	-	TRBJ2-2	CATSDLLDTGELFF	TGTGCCACCAGTGATTTGCTGGACACCGGGGAGCTGTTTTTT
TRBV4-3	TRBD2	-	TRBJ2-1	CASSQMGLADNEQFF	TGCGCCAGCAGCCAAATGGGACTAGCGGACAATGAGCAGTTCTTC
TRBV7-9	-	few	TRBJ1-2	CASSQDGGPKGYTF	TGTGCCAGCAGCCAAGACGGGGGGCCGAAGGGCTACACCTTC
TRBV2	-	-	TRBJ2-1	CASTARTDPSNEQFF	TGTGCCAGCACCGCTAGGACAGACCCATCAAATGAGCAGTTCTTC
TRBV7-2	TRBD1	-	TRBJ2-7	CASSIQGFHEQYF	TGTGCCAGCAGTATACAGGGGTTCCACGAGCAGTACTTC
TRBV3-1	TRBD2	-	TRBJ2-3	CASSLPAGGADTQYF	TGTGCCAGCAGCCTTCCAGCGGGGGGCGCAGATACGCAGTATTTT
TRBV5-1	TRBD1	few	TRBJ2-1	CASSLGVGAGGDEQFF	TGCGCCAGCAGCTTGGGGGTTGGGGCAGGGGGCGATGAGCAGTTCTTC
TRBV7-2	TRBD1	few	TRBJ2-5	CASSSNYRGQETQYF	TGTGCCAGCAGCTCCAACTACAGGGGGCAAGAGACCCAGTACTTC
TRBV5-1	-	-	TRBJ2-5	CASNPGHGRKTQYF	TGCGCCAGCAACCCGGGACACGGGAGAAAGACCCAGTACTTC
TRBV5-1	-	-	TRBJ2-2	CASSLGDPSTGELFF	TGCGCCAGCAGCTTGGGGGACCCCTCCACCGGGGAGCTGTTTTTT
TRBV7-8	-	-	TRBJ1-5	CASSRAGGQPQHF	TGTGCCAGCAGTCGGGCGGGGGGTCAGCCCCAGCATTTT
TRBV6-2/TRBV6-3	-	-	TRBJ1-5	CASSYLGIGGNQPQHF	TGTGCCAGCAGTTACCTTGGGATCGGGGGCAATCAGCCCCAGCATTTT
TRBV6-2/TRBV6-3	TRBD1	-	TRBJ1-1	CASSATQGAQAYEAFF	TGTGCCAGCAGTGCTACTCAGGGGGCGCAGGCATATGAAGCTTTCTTT
TRBV7-2	TRBD2	many	TRBJ2-5	CASSLVAGEETQYF	TGTGCCAGCAGCTTAGTAGCGGGGGAAGAGACCCAGTACTTC
TRBV18	-	few	TRBJ2-7	CASSPSQTYEQYF	TGTGCCAGCTCCCCTTCACAGACCTACGAGCAGTACTTC
TRBV20-1	-	once	TRBJ1-4	CSAPKGTQEKLFF	TGCAGTGCGCCGAAAGGGACTCAAGAAAAACTGTTTTTT
TRBV5-1	-	few	TRBJ2-3	CASGSRPSTDTQYF	TGCGCCAGCGGCTCCCGTCCTAGCACAGATACGCAGTATTTT
TRBV7-3	TRBD1	few	TRBJ2-1	CASSSSGQGGEQFF	TGTGCCAGCAGCTCCTCTGGACAGGGCGGTGAGCAGTTCTTC
TRBV7-2	TRBD2	-	TRBJ2-3	CASSLGSGGSTDTQYF	TGTGCCAGCAGCCTGGGTAGCGGGGGGAGCACAGATACGCAGTATTTT
TRBV2	-	few	TRBJ2-3	CASWLDTQYF	TGTGCCAGTTGGCTGGATACGCAGTATTTT
TRBV20-1	-	-	TRBJ1-1	CSAPLNTEAFF	TGCAGTGCGCCCTTGAACACTGAAGCTTTCTTT
TRBV3-1	-	-	TRBJ1-5	CASSQDSTNQPQHF	TGTGCCAGCAGCCAAGATTCCACCAATCAGCCCCAGCATTTT
TRBV18	-	-	TRBJ1-2	CASSPQGGPGGYTF	TGTGCCAGCTCACCACAGGGGGGCCCCGGCGGCTACACCTTC
TRBV20-1	-	few	TRBJ2-5	CSAPSSRGVSRTQYF	TGCAGTGCTCCCAGCAGTCGAGGGGTCTCGCGGACCCAGTACTTC
TRBV10-2	-	-	TRBJ2-5	CASSEKGRAQETQYF	TGCGCCAGCAGTGAGAAGGGCAGGGCCCAAGAGACCCAGTACTTC
TRBV5-1	-	few	TRBJ1-1	CASSLASGVNTEAFF	TGCGCCAGCAGCTTGGCCTCGGGGGTGAACACTGAAGCTTTCTTT
TRBV29-1	TRBD2	-	TRBJ2-3	CSVDGLAGGPTDTQYF	TGCAGCGTTGACGGACTAGCGGGGGGCCCCACAGATACGCAGTATTTT